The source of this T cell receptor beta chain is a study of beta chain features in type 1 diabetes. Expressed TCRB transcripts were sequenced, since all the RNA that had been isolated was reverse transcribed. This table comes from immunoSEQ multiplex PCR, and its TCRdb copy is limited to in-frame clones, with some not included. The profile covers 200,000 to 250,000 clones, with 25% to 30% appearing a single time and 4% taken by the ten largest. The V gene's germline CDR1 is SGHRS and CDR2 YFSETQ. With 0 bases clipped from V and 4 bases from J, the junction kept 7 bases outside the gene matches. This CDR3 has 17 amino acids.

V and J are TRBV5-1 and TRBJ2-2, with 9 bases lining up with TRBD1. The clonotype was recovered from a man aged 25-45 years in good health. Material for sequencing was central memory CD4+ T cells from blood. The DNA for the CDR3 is TGCGCCAGCAGCTTGGTATGGACAGGGGATAGCACCGGGGAGCTGTTTTTT. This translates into CASSLVWTGDSTGELFF.